A single sample is the source of the 29 T cell receptor beta chains below, sequenced in a study of identical twins' blood T cells (dated by TCRdb to 2012 to 2014). The library came from 5' RACE. Reads for this sample came from an Illumina Genome Analyzer IIx. Using fastp at Q25 and MiXCR, TCRdb reprocessed the public reads and kept productive beta chains. When rows share a CDR3 protein, they turn into one entry using the most common DNA and genes. The sample data list 350,000 to 400,000 distinct CDR3 sequences, and around 30% of these were observed just once. Around 5.6% of the sample goes to the ten largest clones. The specimen sequenced was PBMCs. All receptors come from a woman aged 18 to 49 in good health.

The chain links TRBV27 to TRBJ2-2, with 11 bases matching TRBD2. The CDR3 covers 16 residues. Germline V gene data show CDR1 as MNHEY and CDR2 as SMNVEV (reference sequence). With 6 bases clipped from V and 4 bases from J, the junction kept 7 bases outside the gene matches. The DNA of the CDR3 is TGTGCCAGCAGGCCTCCGGGACTAGCGGCCACCGGGGAGCTGTTTTTT. It yields the protein CASRPPGLAATGELFF.

Turning to this clonotype: The junction does not match germline at one end; this may be a read error. V is TRBV5-5 and J is TRBJ1-1; D is uncertain. The CDR3 loop spans 15 amino acids. The germline V gene encodes CDR1 SGHKS and CDR2 YYEKEE (reference sequence). CDR3 coding DNA: TGTGCCAGCAGCTTCCTAGCTGCTACGAACACTGAAGTTTTCTTT. Translation: CASSFLAATNTEVFF.

CDR3 sequence reads: CSVKYGLGTDTQYF. CDR3 bases: TGCAGCGTTAAATACGGACTGGGCACAGATACGCAGTATTTT. J is TRBJ2-3 and V is TRBV29-1, with D possibly being TRBD2 (5 bases). Trimming shortened V by 5 bases and J by 1 base, and 13 bases separated the two germline ends. In germline, CDR1 is SQVTM, CDR2 ANQGSEA. The CDR3 runs 14 residues.

The chain joins TRBV19 to TRBJ2-2; 10 bases line up with TRBD2. Germline values: CDR1 LNHDA, CDR2 SQIVND (reference sequence). V was pared by 4 bases and J by 4 bases, with 6 bases of the junction left unmatched. The CDR3 has 16 amino acids. The CDR3 DNA is TGTGCCAGTAGTAAAAGCGGGAGGGCCGTCACCGGGGAGCTGTTTTTT. This sequence encodes CASSKSGRAVTGELFF.

This clonotype occurred a few times. The gene calls are TRBV6-5 and TRBJ2-2; TRBD2 matches at 7 bases. With 5 bases clipped from V and 5 bases from J, the junction kept 8 bases outside the gene matches. This CDR3 spans 15 amino acids. The germline V gene encodes CDR1 MNHEY and CDR2 SVGAGI. This chain's CDR3 is CASSRSGISTGELFF. As DNA, the CDR3 is TGTGCCAGCAGTCGGAGCGGGATCTCGACCGGGGAGCTGTTTTTT.

The V gene is TRBV2, the J gene TRBJ1-6; D gene unclear. Germline CDR1 SNHLY, CDR2 FYNNEI. The germline V and J ends were trimmed by 7 bases and 0 bases, with 13 bases remaining between them. The CDR3 has 16 residues. CDR3 nucleotide sequence: TGTGCCAGCATGAGAGGCAGGAGCTCCTATAATTCACCCCTCCACTTT. It codes for CASMRGRSSYNSPLHF.

This clonotype was detected many times. V is TRBV10-2 and J is TRBJ1-2; no firm D call. CDR1 and CDR2 from the germline V gene are WSHSY and SAAADI. V was cut by 0 bases and J by 3 bases, with 5 bases left in between. The CDR3 runs to 13 residues. The CDR3 DNA reads as TGCGCCAGCAGTGAGTCGGTGGACTATGGCTACACCTTC. Protein product: CASSESVDYGYTF.

DNA for the CDR3: TGTGCCAGTAGGGCGGCGGGCACTGAAGCTTTCTTT. Encoded protein: CASRAAGTEAFF. This sequence joins TRBV19 and TRBJ1-1; D gene ambiguous. V was trimmed by 6 bases and J by 4 bases, leaving 9 bases between them. Germline V lookup: CDR1 LNHDA, CDR2 SQIVND (reference sequence). This CDR3 comprises 12 residues.

This chain connects TRBV2 to TRBJ1-1, with D possibly matching TRBD1 (6 bases). The CDR3 spans 13 residues. The V end lost 4 bases, the J end lost 6 bases, and 12 bases lay between the germline ends. Per the germline V gene, CDR1 is SNHLY and CDR2 is FYNNEI. CDR3 amino acids: CASSGVGGPEAFF. Written as DNA, the CDR3 is TGTGCCAGCAGTGGGGTGGGGGGCCCTGAAGCTTTCTTT.

The chain joins TRBV12-3 or TRBV12-4 to TRBJ2-1; D possibly corresponds to TRBD1 (5 bases). The V and J ends lost 6 bases and 4 bases respectively, with 10 bases between them. The length of the CDR3 is 13 residues. CDR3 sequence reads: CASRQDFYNEQFF. In nucleotides, the CDR3 is TGTGCCAGCAGACAGGATTTTTACAATGAGCAGTTCTTC.

The rearrangement joins TRBV12-3 or TRBV12-4 to TRBJ2-7; weak D call: TRBD1 (6 bases). V shed 6 bases and J shed 1 base, with 13 bases lying between them. This CDR3 region has 14 residues. The CDR3 protein is CASRPPDSSYEQYF. DNA of the CDR3: TGTGCCAGCAGGCCCCCGGACAGTTCCTACGAGCAGTACTTC.

Only a few counts were recorded for this clonotype. J is TRBJ2-3 and V is TRBV20-1; D may correspond to TRBD1 or TRBD2 (5 bases each). CDR1 is DFQATT and CDR2 is SNEGSKA in the germline V gene (reference sequence). V lost 3 bases and J 5 bases, leaving 12 bases between the germline ends. The CDR3 sequence is 13 residues long. The CDR3 DNA follows: TGCAGTGCTAGTGGGGACCGCCTAGATACGCAGTATTTT. Its protein is CSASGDRLDTQYF.

This clonotype occurred a few times. The V gene is TRBV7-9, the J gene TRBJ2-3; D ambiguous. The CDR3 is made up of 16 amino acids. Germline V CDR1 and CDR2: SEHNR, FQNEAQ (reference sequence). V was cut by 1 base and J by 4 bases, with 15 bases left in between. The CDR3 DNA follows: TGTGCCAGCAGCTTAGTCGCGGTTTCAGCAGCAGATACGCAGTATTTT. Translation: CASSLVAVSAADTQYF.

The chain joins TRBV29-1 to TRBJ1-1; 7 nucleotides line up with TRBD1. Germline V CDR1 and CDR2: SQVTM, ANQGSEA. After removal of 6 bases from V and 0 bases from J, the junction contained 4 bases not matched to a gene. This CDR3 region has 13 residues. CDR3 bases: TGCAGCGTAGCAGGGGGAATGAACACTGAAGCTTTCTTT. Residues: CSVAGGMNTEAFF.

This chain links TRBV6-6 with TRBJ1-1; D gene uncertain. Germline CDR1 is MNHNY and CDR2 is SVGAGI (reference sequence). The CDR3 length is 11 residues. V gave up 2 bases and J gave up 10 bases, with 8 bases separating them. CDR3 sequence reads: CASSYTFGAFF. In DNA, the CDR3 is TGTGCCAGCAGTTACACGTTTGGAGCTTTCTTT.

The V call is TRBV19, the J call TRBJ1-2; a possible D gene is TRBD1 (6 bases). Trimming removed 5 bases at V and 8 bases at J, with 15 bases between. Germline CDR1 is LNHDA and CDR2 is SQIVND (reference sequence). The CDR3 has 13 amino acids. CDR3 region: CASSPRTAGGYTF. As DNA, the CDR3 is TGTGCCAGTAGTCCCCGGACAGCGGGCGGCTACACCTTC.

In its sample, this clonotype was seen a few times. The chain uses TRBV29-1 and TRBJ2-1, with D perhaps assigned TRBD1 or TRBD2 (5 bases each). This CDR3 spans 13 amino acids. V was trimmed by 4 bases and J by 12 bases, leaving 19 bases between them. Germline V CDR1 and CDR2: SQVTM, ANQGSEA. The CDR3 region has the DNA TGCAGCGTTGTAGAGGATAAAAGGGACGGGCAGTTCTTC. Protein sequence: CSVVEDKRDGQFF.

Ten or more counts support this clonotype. The gene calls are TRBV4-1 and TRBJ1-2; tentatively, D is TRBD1 (6 bases). The CDR3 consists of 13 residues. The germline gives CDR1 MGHRA, CDR2 YSYEKL. Trimming left V 2 bases short and J 2 bases short, with 6 bases between. In DNA, the CDR3 is TGCGCCAGCAGCCAACAGGGGAACTATGGCTACACCTTC. Its translation is CASSQQGNYGYTF.

This clonotype has more than one count but fewer than ten. J is TRBJ1-5 and V is TRBV7-9; D unclear. Germline V gene sequence: CDR1 SEHNR, CDR2 FQNEAQ (reference sequence). Deletions cut 2 bases from V and 6 bases from J, with 14 bases between. CDR3 length equals 15 residues. In DNA form, the CDR3 reads TGTGCCAGCAGCTTATACGGAGGAAGTAGTCAGCCCCAGCATTTT. This sequence encodes CASSLYGGSSQPQHF.

In this sample, this clonotype turned up a few times. V usage is TRBV29-1 and J usage is TRBJ2-7; possible D gene TRBD2, 7 bases. Germline-derived CDR1 and CDR2 are SQVTM and ANQGSEA. This CDR3 comprises 13 residues. The V end was cut by 7 bases, the J end by 5 bases, with 18 bases between. This CDR3 is CSGGAGEPHEQYF. In nucleotides, the CDR3 is TGCAGCGGGGGGGCGGGAGAACCCCACGAGCAGTACTTC.

The chain is built from TRBV21-1 and TRBJ2-5; the table names TRBD1, a call not compared with the DNA. TRBV21-1 is listed as a pseudogene. CDR3 length: 15 amino acids. As DNA, the CDR3 is TGTGCCACCCACAACGCGGACAGGGTATACGAGACCCAGTACTTC. Protein: CATHNADRVYETQYF.

DNA of the CDR3: TGTGCCAGCAGTTTTAGTGGACGAAGATCTGAAGCTTTCTTT. Encoded protein: CASSFSGRRSEAFF. This rearrangement joins TRBV12-3 or TRBV12-4 to TRBJ1-1, with D uncertain. Trimming took 3 bases from V and 6 from J, leaving 14 bases between them. The CDR3 loop spans 14 amino acids.

Notes on this clonotype: The germline gene is not matched at one end of the junction; a read error may be the cause. CDR3 coding DNA: TGTGACAGCAGCCAAAGTAATGAGCAGTTCTTC. This gives the protein CDSSQSNEQFF. The chain combines TRBV11-2 with TRBJ2-1; no clear D. Germline assignment: CDR1 SGHAT and CDR2 FQNNGV. CDR3 length equals 11 residues.

The J gene is TRBJ2-1, the V gene TRBV19, with TRBD2 identical over 10 bases. The V gene's germline CDR1 is LNHDA and CDR2 SQIVND (reference sequence). This CDR3 spans 14 amino acids. J was trimmed by 7 bases and V by 4 bases; bases with no gene match: 4. CDR3 sequence (DNA): TGTGCCAGTAGTACCTTAGCGGGAGGTAATGAGCAGTTCTTC. It yields the protein CASSTLAGGNEQFF.

This clonotype was found a few times. The chain is built from TRBV19 and TRBJ1-5; weak D call: TRBD1 (5 bases). Between the trimmed V and J ends, which lost 3 bases and 2 bases, there was a span of 11 bases. This CDR3 contains 15 residues. Germline CDR1 and CDR2: LNHDA and SQIVND (reference sequence). The CDR3 DNA is TGTGCCAGTAGTATTGGGGGAGTAGGCAATCAGCCCCAGCATTTT. This encodes CASSIGGVGNQPQHF.

For this clonotype: A read error may explain this, as a much larger clone is one base away. The V gene is TRBV25-1, the J gene TRBJ1-1; D may be TRBD1 (5 bases). In germline, CDR1 is MGHDK, CDR2 SYGVNS. This CDR3 is built from 15 residues. The CDR3 here is CASSPSGGENAEAFF. Written as DNA, the CDR3 is TGTGCCAGCAGTCCCTCGGGGGGGGAGAACGCTGAAGCTTTCTTT.

This clonotype has just a few counts. This chain links TRBV13 with TRBJ1-2, with D uncertain. CDR1 and CDR2 from the germline V gene are PRHDT and FYEKMQ (reference sequence). The CDR3 is made up of 14 amino acids. The V gene lost 6 bases and the J gene lost 0 bases, with 11 bases spanning the gap. In nucleotides, the CDR3 is TGTGCCAGCAGTAAGGCTTCATCTAACTATGGCTACACCTTC. Translated, it gives CASSKASSNYGYTF.

The V gene is TRBV18, the J gene TRBJ2-7; 10 bases match TRBD1. Trimming at V came to 2 bases and at J to 6 bases, leaving 10 bases not matched to a gene. CDR3 size: 16 residues. CDR1 KGHSH and CDR2 LQKENI come from the germline V gene. CDR3 coding DNA: TGTGCCAGCTCACCAATCGGACAGGGGGAAACTACCGAGCAGTACTTC. Encoded protein: CASSPIGQGETTEQYF.

This clonotype was recorded at least ten times. The chain recombines TRBV6-5 with TRBJ1-1; 10 bases line up with TRBD1. Germline CDR1 is MNHEY and CDR2 is SVGAGI. The CDR3 covers 15 residues. V was clipped by 1 base and J by 5 bases; unmatched bases: 4. The CDR3 coding sequence is TGTGCCAGCAGTTACTTGGGGACAGGGGAAACTGAAGCTTTCTTT. Amino acids: CASSYLGTGETEAFF.